These 9 T cell receptor beta chains share one sample of origin, sequenced in a study of shared T cell receptors in the human thymus. Assay used: immunoSEQ multiplex PCR; TCRdb lists only in-frame clones, some missing. The table has roughly 560,000 clones, approximately 80% seen once. The same sample was also studied in work on human thymus T cells.

The source material was thymocytes. The source is a boy younger than two with a congenital heart defect.

This clone was detected once. The V call is TRBV27, the J call TRBJ1-2, with 7 bases identical to TRBD1. The CDR3 extends over 18 amino acids. After removal of 6 bases from V and 4 bases from J, the junction contained 20 bases not matched to a gene. Looked up from germline, CDR1 is MNHEY and CDR2 is SMNVEV (reference sequence). The CDR3 protein is CASSLAHGFAGGIYGYTF. The CDR3 DNA sequence: TGTGCCAGCAGCCTAGCCCACGGGTTTGCAGGGGGAATCTATGGCTACACCTTC.

V gene TRBV6-1 combines with J gene TRBJ2-7, with 14 positions matching TRBD2. Germline loops: CDR1 MNHNS, CDR2 SASEGT. The V and J ends lost 1 base and 6 bases, in that order; junction bases with no gene match: 11. This CDR3 contains 18 residues. CDR3 DNA: TGTGCCAGCAGTGAAGAAGGGAGACTAGCGGGAGGGGGGCCCGAGCAGTACTTC. It translates to CASSEEGRLAGGGPEQYF.

This chain uses TRBV11-3 with TRBJ1-4; 7 positions agree with TRBD1. Germline lookup yields CDR1 SGHNT and CDR2 YENEEA. V was pared by 5 bases and J by 6 bases, with 9 bases of the junction left unmatched. The CDR3 runs 15 residues. DNA for the CDR3: TGTGCCAGCAGCCGAAAGGACAGGCCGGATGAAAAACTGTTTTTT. Protein product: CASSRKDRPDEKLFF.

The chain has TRBV29-1 and TRBJ2-5; 10 bases line up with TRBD1. The CDR3 totals 14 residues. With 6 bases clipped from V and 2 bases from J, the junction kept 6 bases outside the gene matches. Germline V CDR1 and CDR2: SQVTM, ANQGSEA. The CDR3 region has the DNA TGCAGCGTCTGGACAGGGGGTTGGCAAGAGACCCAGTACTTC. Translating gives CSVWTGGWQETQYF.

This clone was seen just once. The V and J genes are TRBV5-1 and TRBJ1-2; the D is unclear. V dropped 4 bases and J dropped 5 bases, with 12 bases sitting between them. Germline-derived CDR1 and CDR2 are SGHRS and YFSETQ. This CDR3 has 13 amino acids. The CDR3 spells CASSPEAVYGYTF. In DNA, the CDR3 is TGCGCCAGCAGCCCCGAGGCGGTTTATGGCTACACCTTC.

This clone was seen only a few times. This chain joins TRBV21-1 and TRBJ2-3; the table assigns TRBD2, which was not confirmed against the DNA. TRBV21-1 constitutes a pseudogene. There are 14 residues in the CDR3. As DNA, the CDR3 is TGTGCCAGCAGCAAATTAGTAGCGGGGGATACGCAGTATTTT. It codes for CASSKLVAGDTQYF.

The chain combines TRBV14 with TRBJ2-7, with 7 bases aligning to TRBD2. The CDR3 is made up of 14 amino acids. Germline trimming cut 3 bases from V and 2 bases from J; bases unmatched to any gene: 4. Looked up from germline, CDR1 is SGHDN and CDR2 is FVKESK. The CDR3 protein is CASSQGREAYEQYF. CDR3 nucleotide sequence: TGTGCCAGCAGCCAGGGACGGGAGGCCTACGAGCAGTACTTC. The full variable domain, completed using reference TRBV14 and TRBJ2-7, is EAGVTQFPSHSVIEKGQTVTLRCDPISGHDNLYWYRRVMGKEIKFLLHFVKESKQDESGMPNNRFLAERTGGTYSTLKVQPAELEDSGVYFCASSQGREAYEQYFGPGTRLTVT.

This clone was seen a few times. The V and J genes are TRBV5-6 and TRBJ2-1; 7 bases fit TRBD2. Looked up from germline, CDR1 is SGHDT and CDR2 is YYEEEE. Trimming cost V 3 bases and J 4 bases; bases outside gene matches: 10. This CDR3 has 16 residues. The chain's CDR3 is CASSSKSGDVYNEQFF. The CDR3 DNA reads TGTGCCAGCAGCTCGAAAAGCGGGGACGTATACAATGAGCAGTTCTTC. Using reference TRBV5-6 and TRBJ2-1 for the parts outside the CDR3, the full variable domain is DAGVTQSPTHLIKTRGQQVTLRCSPKSGHDTVSWYQQALGQGPQFIFQYYEEEERQRGNFPDRFSGHQFPNYSSELNVNALLLGDSALYLCASSSKSGDVYNEQFFGPGTRLTVL.

This chain uses TRBV28 with TRBJ2-5; 8 bases line up with TRBD2. The CDR3 runs to 15 residues. The junction had 7 bases not matched to a gene; V was cut back by 3 bases and J by 4 bases. Looked up from germline, CDR1 is MDHEN and CDR2 is SYDVKM. CDR3 region: CASSLPGRVVETQYF. CDR3 sequence (DNA): TGTGCCAGCAGTTTGCCCGGGAGGGTAGTAGAGACCCAGTACTTC. Using reference TRBV28 and TRBJ2-5 for the parts outside the CDR3, the full variable domain is DVKVTQSSRYLVKRTGEKVFLECVQDMDHENMFWYRQDPGLGLRLIYFSYDVKMKEKGDIPEGYSVSREKKERFSLILESASTNQTSMYLCASSLPGRVVETQYFGPGTRLLVL.